This TCR beta chain appears in the sequencing data of a study of blood T cell repertoires in COVID-19. Study-level background: Researchers got acute and convalescent COVID-19 samples from the United States, Italy and Spain. T cells, B-cell-depleted T cells, or PBMCs supplied cDNA or gDNA.

How the authors handled the data: Amplified reference gene primers provided the basis for estimating nucleated cell counts. TCRdb's copy holds only in-frame clones and misses some; the assay was immunoSEQ multiplex PCR. That table is the source of V, J and clone size, and D and trimming were worked out from the DNA. The sample carries 200,000 to 300,000 clones, less than 90% recorded once. With 3 bases clipped from V and 6 bases from J, the junction kept 12 bases outside the gene matches. The germline V gene encodes CDR1 SGHDT and CDR2 YYEEEE. This CDR3 has 15 residues. The receptor's source is a man in his sixties with acute or convalescent COVID-19. This chain links TRBV5-6 with TRBJ2-7, with TRBD1 matching 7 bases. Sequenced: peripheral blood. The CDR3 loop is CASSSLGAHRGEQYF. Here the CDR3 DNA reads TGTGCCAGCAGCTCTCTGGGGGCGCACAGGGGCGAGCAGTACTTC.